This T cell receptor beta chain was found in a study of cytomegalovirus exposure and HLA in healthy donors. 13 Jbeta primers and 60 Vbeta primers were used for the PCR. The data were produced by immunoSEQ multiplex PCR, yet TCRdb's version contains in-frame clones alone and is incomplete. The table includes around 99,000 clones, over 75% detected once. This clone appeared a few times. The sample consisted of PBMCs. This TCR was sampled from a man aged 50 or older in good health and CMV-seropositive.

CDR3 nucleotide sequence: TGTGCCAGCAGCTTAGAGATCGGGGAGGGCGGTGAGCAGTTCTTC. Translating it yields CASSLEIGEGGEQFF. This rearrangement joins TRBV11-3 to TRBJ2-1; 7 bases are shared with TRBD2. V lost 0 bases and J lost 9; bases outside the gene matches: 8. There are 15 residues in the CDR3. Per germline, CDR1 SGHNT and CDR2 YENEEA.